Below are 24 T cell receptor beta chains sequenced from a single sample in a study of T cells after posttransplantation cyclophosphamide. Repertoires were generated with immunoSEQ multiplex PCR, while TCRdb's copy carries only in-frame clones and drops some. The sample has 25,000 to 35,000 clones, none seen only once; the top ten hold around 3%. Sequenced input: PBMCs. These receptors came from a woman in her fifties or sixties in good health, CMV-negative, and a related stem cell transplant donor.

In its sample, this clone was seen many times. V gene TRBV28 combines with J gene TRBJ2-7; D remains unclear. Germline loops: CDR1 MDHEN, CDR2 SYDVKM. CDR3 length: 13 residues. V dropped 2 bases and J dropped 6 bases, with 11 bases sitting between them. CDR3 coding DNA: TGTGCCAGCAGTTTACCAGTCCCCCGCGAGCAGTACTTC. It is translated as CASSLPVPREQYF.

The chain recombines TRBV7-8 with TRBJ1-2, with TRBD1 identical over 11 bases. This CDR3 is 14 amino acids long. The ends lost 5 bases at V and 7 bases at J; junction bases unmatched: 6. Germline V gene data show CDR1 as SGHVS and CDR2 as FQNEAQ. The CDR3 protein is CASSHGQGARGYTF. CDR3 coding DNA: TGTGCCAGCAGCCACGGACAGGGGGCACGTGGCTACACCTTC.

This clone has at least ten counts. The chain has TRBV7-2 and TRBJ1-5; the D gene is possibly TRBD1 (6 bases). V was cut by 4 bases and J by 0 bases, with 10 bases left in between. The CDR3 spans 15 residues. Germline V lookup: CDR1 SGHTA, CDR2 FQGNSA. The CDR3 nucleotides are TGTGCCAGCAGCTCCGGGACACATAGCAATCAGCCCCAGCATTTT. Translating it yields CASSSGTHSNQPQHF.

The chain joins TRBV30 to TRBJ1-6, with 9 bases that match TRBD1. After removal of 3 bases from V and 8 bases from J, the junction contained 2 bases not matched to a gene. The germline V gene encodes CDR1 GTSNPN and CDR2 SVGIG (reference sequence). CDR3 length: 13 residues. The CDR3 DNA is TGTGCCTGGAGGGGACAGGGAGATTCACCCCTCCACTTT. Amino acid sequence: CAWRGQGDSPLHF. Full variable domain (rest looked up from reference TRBV30 and TRBJ1-6): SQTIHQWPATLVQPVGSPLSLECTVEGTSNPNLYWYRQAAGRGLQLLFYSVGIGQISSEVPQNLSASRPQDRQFILSSKKLLLSDSGFYLCAWRGQGDSPLHFGNGTRLTVT.

V gene TRBV28 combines with J gene TRBJ1-2, with D perhaps matching TRBD1 (5 bases). Trimming took 1 base from V and 7 from J, leaving 10 bases between them. The CDR3 runs to 13 residues. Germline V gene sequence: CDR1 MDHEN, CDR2 SYDVKM. CDR3 residues: CASSLFAGTGYTF. CDR3 nucleotide sequence: TGTGCCAGCAGTTTATTTGCGGGGACTGGCTACACCTTC.

The sample holds many counts of this clone. The gene calls are TRBV7-2 and TRBJ1-4; unclear D gene. This CDR3 has 16 residues. The germline gives CDR1 SGHTA, CDR2 FQGNSA. The V gene lost 5 bases and the J gene lost 0 bases, with 13 bases spanning the gap. The CDR3 region has the DNA TGTGCCAGCAGCCCCAGGTCAGGTGCAACTAATGAAAAACTGTTTTTT. Encoded protein: CASSPRSGATNEKLFF.

The table lists this clone with many counts. The CDR3 DNA is TGTGCCAGTAGTAAAGACAGGGACAATGAGCAGTTCTTC. Protein product: CASSKDRDNEQFF. The chain links TRBV19 to TRBJ2-1; 7 bases are a match to TRBD1. Losses at the gene ends were 4 bases for V and 5 bases for J; bases not matched to a gene: 2. CDR1 is LNHDA and CDR2 is SQIVND in the germline V gene (reference sequence). CDR3 length: 13 residues.

The chain is built from TRBV5-1 and TRBJ2-5, with 10 positions matching TRBD2. Losses at the gene ends were 0 bases for V and 2 bases for J; bases not matched to a gene: 4. The CDR3 runs to 16 residues. Germline V gene sequence: CDR1 SGHRS, CDR2 YFSETQ. This CDR3 reads CASSLGASGRQETQYF. As DNA, the CDR3 is TGCGCCAGCAGCTTGGGGGCTAGCGGGAGACAAGAGACCCAGTACTTC.

At least ten counts were recorded for this clone. CDR3 in DNA: TGTGCCAGCTCACCTCCCTCTTACACTGAAGCTTTCTTT. Protein product: CASSPPSYTEAFF. The chain joins TRBV18 to TRBJ1-1; no clear D gene. The CDR3 sequence is 13 residues long. V was cut by 3 bases and J by 3 bases, with 8 bases left in between. CDR1 KGHSH and CDR2 LQKENI come from the germline V gene.

There are many counts of this clone. This chain uses TRBV18 with TRBJ1-2; 10 nucleotides align to TRBD1. The CDR3 totals 14 residues. The germline gives CDR1 KGHSH, CDR2 LQKENI. The ends lost 3 bases at V and 4 bases at J; junction bases unmatched: 2. The CDR3 nucleotides read TGTGCCAGCTCACCCGGGACAGGGGCCTATGGCTACACCTTC. Translating it yields CASSPGTGAYGYTF.

This clone was observed at least ten times. Here the CDR3 DNA reads TGTGCCAGCAGCTTCTATGACAGGGGCTCCTACGAGCAGTACTTC. Translated: CASSFYDRGSYEQYF. The chain carries TRBV5-4 and TRBJ2-7; 8 nucleotides agree with TRBD1. CDR1 is SGHNT and CDR2 is YYREEE in the germline V gene (reference sequence). This CDR3 comprises 15 residues. J gave up 0 bases and V 2 bases, and 4 bases lay outside the gene matches. The full variable domain, its missing parts supplied by reference TRBV5-4 and TRBJ2-7, is ETGVTQSPTHLIKTRGQQVTLRCSSQSGHNTVSWYQQALGQGPQFIFQYYREEENGRGNFPPRFSGLQFPNYSSELNVNALELDDSALYLCASSFYDRGSYEQYFGPGTRLTVT.

This clone was detected only a few times. The gene calls are TRBV28 and TRBJ2-2; D gene uncertain. Per the germline V gene, CDR1 is MDHEN and CDR2 is SYDVKM. The CDR3 sequence is 13 residues long. V was trimmed by 6 bases and J by 0 bases, leaving 5 bases between them. CDR3 in DNA: TGTGCCAGCAGGGGCGCGAACACCGGGGAGCTGTTTTTT. As protein: CASRGANTGELFF.

The chain joins TRBV7-8 to TRBJ2-5; 7 bases match TRBD2. Germline-derived CDR1 and CDR2 are SGHVS and FQNEAQ. The junction had 14 bases not matched to a gene; V was cut back by 5 bases and J by 5 bases. The CDR3 loop spans 16 amino acids. In nucleotides, the CDR3 is TGTGCCAGCAGCCCAACTTGGACTAGTCTCAGGGAGACCCAGTACTTC. Translation: CASSPTWTSLRETQYF.

At least ten counts were recorded for this clone. This sequence joins TRBV7-8 and TRBJ2-7; D is undetermined. The germline CDR1 and CDR2 sequences are SGHVS and FQNEAQ. This CDR3 spans 11 amino acids. Trimming took off 2 bases at V and 6 bases at J, with 5 bases between the two ends. This CDR3 reads CASSLLSEQYF. CDR3 coding DNA: TGTGCCAGCAGCTTACTCAGCGAGCAGTACTTC.

This clone was observed at least ten times. This chain uses TRBV6-1 with TRBJ2-1; the match to TRBD2 covers 10 bases. CDR3 length equals 14 residues. The junction had 3 bases not matched to a gene; V was cut back by 4 bases and J by 6 bases. Germline CDR1 and CDR2: MNHNS and SASEGT. The CDR3 DNA reads as TGTGCCAGCAGTGCGCTAGCGGGGGTCAATGAGCAGTTCTTC. It specifies CASSALAGVNEQFF.

There are many counts of this clone. J is TRBJ1-1 and V is TRBV7-9; possible D gene TRBD1, 6 bases. This CDR3 is built from 14 residues. Germline V gene lookup returns CDR1 SEHNR and CDR2 FQNEAQ (reference sequence). Trimming shortened V by 5 bases and J by 4 bases, and 14 bases separated the two germline ends. The CDR3 DNA is TGTGCCAGCAGCGCGGGACAAGTCGGCACTGAAGCTTTCTTT. Its translation is CASSAGQVGTEAFF.

This clone was found a few times. The chain joins TRBV9 to TRBJ2-3; possibly TRBD1 for D (6 bases). Looked up from germline, CDR1 is SGDLS and CDR2 is YYNGEE. This CDR3 is built from 16 residues. V was shortened by 3 bases and J by 0 bases, with 14 bases between the two germline ends. In DNA, the CDR3 is TGTGCCAGCAGCGCACAGGGATCATGGAGCACAGATACGCAGTATTTT. Its translation is CASSAQGSWSTDTQYF.

This clone was recorded at least ten times. The V call is TRBV6-5, the J call TRBJ2-7; no firm D call. CDR1 and CDR2 (germline): MNHEY, SVGAGI. The CDR3 has 13 amino acids. Trimming cost V 4 bases and J 7 bases, with 14 bases left between them. In nucleotides, the CDR3 is TGTGCCAGCAGTTCGATCTGGCTTGAAGAGCAGTACTTC. It codes for CASSSIWLEEQYF.

This clone showed up many times. The chain joins TRBV18 to TRBJ2-1, with 11 bases identical to TRBD2. The CDR3 consists of 17 residues. Unmatched junction bases numbered 9, after V lost 2 bases and J lost 6 bases. Germline V CDR1 and CDR2: KGHSH, LQKENI. The CDR3 DNA reads as TGTGCCAGCTCACCAACACCTAGCGGGGGGATTTTCAATGAGCAGTTCTTC. This encodes CASSPTPSGGIFNEQFF.

At least ten counts were recorded for this clone. The V call is TRBV19, the J call TRBJ2-1; TRBD2 matches 9 bases. Trimming removed 3 bases from V and 3 bases from J; junction bases left unmatched: 15. This CDR3 has 19 amino acids. CDR1 LNHDA and CDR2 SQIVND come from the germline V gene (reference sequence). The CDR3 sequence: CASSISPSRAGGFYNEQFF. The DNA of the CDR3 is TGTGCCAGTAGTATCTCTCCGTCCAGAGCGGGGGGCTTCTACAATGAGCAGTTCTTC.

This clone was seen at least ten times. The CDR3 region has the DNA TGTGCCAGCAGTGAAGGTTCCTCGCGAGAGACCCAGTACTTC. It encodes CASSEGSSRETQYF. V is TRBV2 and J is TRBJ2-5; no clear D. Trimming shortened V by 1 base and J by 4 bases, and 10 bases separated the two germline ends. The CDR3 loop spans 14 amino acids. The V gene's germline CDR1 is SNHLY and CDR2 FYNNEI.

This clone was counted many times. The V and J genes are TRBV19 and TRBJ1-5; TRBD1 matches at 7 bases. Germline CDR1 is LNHDA and CDR2 is SQIVND (reference sequence). The trim removed 7 bases at V and 2 bases at J, leaving 8 bases unmatched. The CDR3 sequence is 15 residues long. The DNA for the CDR3 is TGTGCCAGTAAGAGAGGGGGCAATCGCAATCAGCCCCAGCATTTT. This translates into CASKRGGNRNQPQHF.

This clone was seen repeatedly, ten times or more. The V call is TRBV5-4, the J call TRBJ1-4; 8 nucleotides agree with TRBD1. Germline CDR1 is SGHNT and CDR2 is YYREEE (reference sequence). V trimming: 3 bases; J trimming: 7 bases; junction bases outside the gene matches: 8. CDR3 length: 15 amino acids. CDR3 sequence: CASSWGQGAGEKLFF. Written as DNA, the CDR3 is TGTGCCAGCAGCTGGGGGCAGGGGGCGGGTGAAAAACTGTTTTTT.

This clone was found many times. The chain combines TRBV7-7 with TRBJ2-3; D not resolved. Trimming cost V 5 bases and J 4 bases, with 10 bases left between them. The CDR3 has 13 amino acids. Germline CDR1 reads SSHAT; CDR2 reads FNYEAQ (reference sequence). CDR3 loop: CASSPLTPDTQYF. The CDR3 nucleotides are TGTGCCAGCAGCCCGTTGACTCCAGATACGCAGTATTTT.